The 23 T cell receptor delta chains presented below share a single source sample, sequenced in a study of gamma-delta T cells after stem cell transplantation. TCRdb ran CATT on the RT-PCR reads. The sample holds 2,000 to 2,500 delta-chain clones, roughly 5% seen once. Sequenced input: gamma-delta T cells. These receptors originate from a human donor. It is not recorded whose cells these are; they may come from a transplant donor.

By frequency in the sample, this clone is large. Additional DNA sequences in this sample encode the identical CDR3. The gene calls are TRDV2 and TRDJ3, with TRDD3 matching over 10 bases. The CDR3 runs 25 residues. Germline V gene data show CDR1 as GEAIGNYY and CDR2 as EKD. With 0 bases clipped from V and 0 bases from J, the junction kept 22 bases outside the gene matches. The CDR3 nucleotides read TGTGCCTGTGACACCCCTGGCGGACCTACTGGGGGATCCCACCTAAGCTCCTGGGACACCCGACAGATGTTTTTC. Encoded protein: CACDTPGGPTGGSHLSSWDTRQMFF.

Judged by abundance, this clone is large. The same CDR3 also results from other DNA sequences found in this sample. The chain combines TRDV2 with TRDJ1; the match to TRDD3 covers 12 bases. The CDR3 covers 20 residues. The V gene end was trimmed by 0 bases and the J gene end by 0 bases; junction bases not matched to a gene: 13. CDR1 is GEAIGNYY and CDR2 is EKD in the germline V gene. CDR3 sequence: CACDTVLLGDTQTYTDKLIF. CDR3 bases: TGTGCCTGTGACACCGTTCTACTGGGGGATACACAGACGTACACCGATAAACTCATCTTT.

V gene TRDV2 combines with J gene TRDJ1, with D maybe TRDD3 (5 bases). This CDR3 spans 14 amino acids. Germline-derived CDR1 and CDR2 are GEAIGNYY and EKD. The V and J ends lost 3 bases and 2 bases respectively, with 12 bases between them. The DNA of the CDR3 is TGTGCCTGTGACGAACTTCTGGGTACCGATAAACTCATCTTT. Its translation is CACDELLGTDKLIF.

This chain joins TRDV2 and TRDJ1; the match to TRDD3 covers 11 bases. The CDR3 spans 17 residues. The V gene's germline CDR1 is GEAIGNYY and CDR2 EKD. The V segment lost 1 base and the J segment 2 bases; nucleotides outside the gene matches: 8. The chain's CDR3 is CACDTVLGDRGTDKLIF. The CDR3 DNA reads TGTGCCTGTGACACTGTACTGGGGGATAGGGGGACCGATAAACTCATCTTT.

Only a few counts were recorded for this clone. The chain recombines TRDV2 with TRDJ1, with 7 bases fitting TRDD3. The germline gives CDR1 GEAIGNYY, CDR2 EKD. After removal of 1 base from V and 0 bases from J, the junction contained 13 bases not matched to a gene. The CDR3 runs to 18 residues. CDR3 nucleotide sequence: TGTGCCTGTGACACTCTGATGACATGGACTGGGGACACCGATAAACTCATCTTT. It yields the protein CACDTLMTWTGDTDKLIF.

This clone was counted many times. V and J are TRDV2 and TRDJ1; TRDD3 matches 10 bases. CDR1 is GEAIGNYY, CDR2 EKD, per germline. This CDR3 comprises 19 residues. Losses at the gene ends were 3 bases for V and 0 bases for J; bases not matched to a gene: 15. The CDR3 nucleotides are TGTGCCTGTGACCCACTCCTAGGGACTGGGGGATGGGACACCGATAAACTCATCTTT. It codes for CACDPLLGTGGWDTDKLIF.

Remarks on this clone: A far larger clone is one nucleotide away, so this likely arose from a read error. The rearrangement uses TRDV2 and TRDJ1; 13 nucleotides match TRDD3. Per germline, CDR1 GEAIGNYY and CDR2 EKD. V gave up 3 bases and J gave up 1 base; unmatched junction bases: 19. CDR3 length: 21 residues. In nucleotides, the CDR3 is TGTGCCTGTGACCCTCTCAGAAGCTTTACTGGGGGATACGTTTCCACCGATAAACTCATCTTT. Translation gives CACDPLRSFTGGYVSTDKLIF.

Notes on this clone: A far larger clone is just one base off, so this is likely a read error. The V gene is TRDV2, the J gene TRDJ1, with 7 bases fitting TRDD3. This CDR3 is 20 amino acids long. V gave up 0 bases and J gave up 0 bases; unmatched junction bases: 18. Germline assignment: CDR1 GEAIGNYY and CDR2 EKD. CDR3 bases: TGTGCCTGTGACACCCTTTCCTCCCATCCCCTGGGGGCCCACACCGATAAACTCATCTTT. It specifies CACDTLSSHPLGAHTDKLIF.

By share of the sample, this clone is large. This sequence joins TRDV2 and TRDJ1; 8 nucleotides line up with TRDD3. V gave up 3 bases and J gave up 1 base; unmatched junction bases: 12. This CDR3 is built from 17 residues. Looked up from germline, CDR1 is GEAIGNYY and CDR2 is EKD. CDR3 region: CACDPILGATSTDKLIF. DNA of the CDR3: TGTGCCTGTGACCCGATACTGGGGGCCACCTCCACCGATAAACTCATCTTT.

Remarks on this clone: A read error is likely here: a far larger clone is one base away. The same CDR3 is also encoded by other DNA sequences in this sample. The J gene is TRDJ1, the V gene TRDV2, with TRDD3 identical over 12 bases. The CDR3 spans 23 residues. Per germline, CDR1 GEAIGNYY and CDR2 EKD. DNA for the CDR3: TGTGCCTGTGACTCCATTCCCGAGGCTGGGGGATACGCAGGTCAGGGGTACACTGATAAACTCATCTTT. This encodes CACDSIPEAGGYAGQGYTDKLIF.

Concerning this clone itself: With only one base between it and a far larger clone, this is likely a read error. Other nucleotide sequences from this sample produce the same CDR3. J is TRDJ1 and V is TRDV2; possible D gene TRDD3, 6 bases. CDR1 and CDR2 from the germline V gene are GEAIGNYY and EKD. CDR3 size: 16 residues. DNA for the CDR3: TGTGCCTGCGACACCCTGGGGACGGCCGAGACTGATAAACTCATCTTT. Translation: CACDTLGTAETDKLIF.

This clone appeared a few times. The TCRdb record carries a much larger clone's protein, which differs from this DNA's translation at residue 12; a read error is the likely cause, and the protein listed here is the DNA translation. The chain links TRDV2 to TRDJ3; D possibly corresponds to TRDD3 (6 bases). Per germline, CDR1 GEAIGNYY and CDR2 EKD. The CDR3 is 18 amino acids. CDR3 region: CACDTGGPSSWGTRQMFF. DNA of the CDR3: TGTGCCTGTGACACCGGGGGGCCGAGCTCCTGGGGCACCCGACAGATGTTTTTC.

This clone was recorded a few times. The chain has TRDV2 and TRDJ1, with 13 bases matching TRDD3. The CDR3 contains 17 residues. Losses at the gene ends were 3 bases for V and 3 bases for J; bases not matched to a gene: 9. Germline V CDR1 and CDR2: GEAIGNYY, EKD. The CDR3 DNA reads as TGTGCCTGTGACGCGTTACTGGGGGATACGCGGGCCGATAAACTCATCTTT. Translation: CACDALLGDTRADKLIF.

This clone was observed a few times. With a far larger clone one base away, a read error is the likely cause. The chain carries TRDV2 and TRDJ1; TRDD3 agrees at 10 bases. The CDR3 totals 15 residues. CDR1 and CDR2 from the germline V gene are GEAIGNYY and EKD. The CDR3 sequence is CACDTWGIPTDKPIF. In nucleotides, the CDR3 is TGTGCCTGTGACACGTGGGGGATACCCACCGATAAACCCATCTTT.

In the case of this clone: The amino acid sequence in TCRdb belongs to a much larger clone and departs from this DNA's translation at residue 3, likely a sequencing read error; the sequence shown is translated from the DNA. The gene calls are TRDV2 and TRDJ1; 12 bases match TRDD3. The CDR3 is 18 amino acids. Per the germline V gene, CDR1 is GEAIGNYY and CDR2 is EKD. This chain's CDR3 is CARDTLAPGGYGTDKLIF. The CDR3 nucleotides are TGTGCCCGTGACACCCTAGCCCCTGGGGGATACGGGACCGATAAACTCATCTTT.

This clone was detected only a few times. A far larger clone is one base from this, pointing to a likely read error. Other DNA sequences in this specimen translate into the identical CDR3. The genes are TRDV2 and TRDJ1; tentative D call: TRDD3 (6 bases). The CDR3 covers 20 residues. Germline V lookup: CDR1 GEAIGNYY, CDR2 EKD. In nucleotides, the CDR3 is TGTGCCTGCGACACCGTGTTGGGGGGTCGGACCACCCGGTACACCGATAAACTCATCTTT. The encoded protein is CACDTVLGGRTTRYTDKLIF.

Remarks on this clone: The protein recorded in TCRdb matches a much larger clone and deviates from this DNA's translation at residue 6, suggesting a read error; the protein here is obtained by translating the DNA. The J gene is TRDJ1, the V gene TRDV2; 9 nucleotides align to TRDD3. The CDR3 consists of 15 residues. V dropped 3 bases and J dropped 3; count of bases not matched to a gene: 7. Germline CDR1 and CDR2: GEAIGNYY and EKD. The chain's CDR3 is CACDSAGDTPDKLIF. Written as DNA, the CDR3 is TGTGCCTGTGACTCCGCGGGGGATACCCCCGATAAACTCATCTTT.

There are a few counts of this clone. A far more abundant clone sits one base away, making this likely a read error. The same CDR3 can be traced to other DNA sequences in this sample. The chain links TRDV2 to TRDJ3, with D unclear. V lost 0 bases and J lost 1, with 12 bases in between. Germline V CDR1 and CDR2: GEAIGNYY, EKD. The CDR3 runs to 18 residues. CDR3 residues: CACDTLSGSSWDTRQMFF. DNA of the CDR3: TGTGCCTGTGACACCTTAAGTGGTAGTTCCTGGGACACCCGACAGATGTTTTTC.

As regards this clone: The protein given by TCRdb reflects a much larger clone and differs at residue 14 from this DNA's translation, likely from a read error; the protein shown is the DNA's translation. The chain links TRDV2 to TRDJ1; D perhaps matches TRDD3 (6 bases). V was cut by 3 bases and J by 7 bases, with 29 bases left in between. Germline CDR1 and CDR2: GEAIGNYY and EKD. There are 18 residues in the CDR3. Here the CDR3 DNA reads TGTGCCTGTGACCCTCTGGAAGAGGCTGGGGTAATCGCCGGTAAACTCATCTTT. Translating gives CACDPLEEAGVIAGKLIF.

This clone was detected only a few times. One end of the junction varies from germline; a read error may be responsible. This chain joins TRDV2 and TRDJ1; 11 nucleotides line up with TRDD3. This CDR3 has 16 residues. Germline V gene sequence: CDR1 GEAIGNYY, CDR2 EKD. CDR3 sequence (DNA): TGTGCCTGTGACCGCCTGGGGGATACCAACACCGGTAAACTCATCTTT. This sequence encodes CACDRLGDTNTGKLIF.

This clone was counted between two and nine times. TCRdb pairs this DNA with a much larger clone's protein that differs at residue 3, likely a read error; the protein shown was translated from the DNA. The V gene is TRDV2, the J gene TRDJ1; 11 bases line up with TRDD3. The germline gives CDR1 GEAIGNYY, CDR2 EKD. The CDR3 has 17 residues. CDR3 protein: CARDHILGDSNTDKLIF. The CDR3 region has the DNA TGTGCCCGTGACCATATACTGGGGGATAGCAACACCGATAAACTCATCTTT.

A few counts support this clone. The likely explanation is a read error, given a far larger clone one base away. The same CDR3 is also encoded by other DNA sequences in this sample. The rearrangement uses TRDV2 and TRDJ1, with 8 nucleotides matching TRDD3. CDR1 is GEAIGNYY, CDR2 EKD, per germline. V lost 4 bases, J lost 0 bases, and 9 bases stayed unmatched. CDR3 length: 16 residues. For the CDR3, the DNA is TGTGCCTGTGATCGCCTGGGGGACACCAACACCGATAAACTCATCTTT. It yields the protein CACDRLGDTNTDKLIF.

As regards this clone: This likely came from a read error, as a far larger clone is one base away. This sample includes further DNA sequences coding for the same CDR3. The rearrangement links TRDV2 to TRDJ1; 7 nucleotides line up with TRDD3. The CDR3 has 21 residues. Looked up from germline, CDR1 is GEAIGNYY and CDR2 is EKD. V was pared by 0 bases and J by 1 base, with 22 bases of the junction left unmatched. CDR3 sequence: CACDTVARTSGGYSSTDKLIF. The CDR3 DNA is TGTGCCTGTGACACCGTTGCCAGGACGTCTGGGGGGTACTCCTCCACCGATAAACTCATCTTT.